The text below deals with one TCR beta chain. The antigen it binds to is not known. Qualities for individual bases were not recorded, and no much larger clone is one base off. V has 5 bases trimmed and J has 8 bases trimmed; junction bases matching no gene number 4. The cysteine opens and the phenylalanine closes a CDR3 of 12 amino acids. Just CDR3 DNA is preserved here, 36 bases in frame from base 1. The sample's treatment or condition label, decoded: roughly 10-day PBMC culture with coronavirus spike peptide pools or control peptides (ViraFEST assay). CD4+ T cells from unexposed donors were collected before the COVID-19 pandemic (2011-2018). The ViraFEST assay was used in the study, in which antigen-specific T cells were expanded with peptide pools and expanded clonotypes were subsequently identified by TCR sequencing. Each well held approximately 2 million PBMCs cultured in IMDM containing approximately 5% human AB serum and approximately 9.4 IU/ml IL-2, with around 9.7 ug/ml peptide pools added. Half of the culture medium was replaced with fresh IL-2-containing medium on days 3 and 7. After 10 days of culture, CD4+ T cells were isolated by negative selection with the EasySep CD4+ T cell isolation kit. Unexposed donor CD4+ T cells were tested for reactivity to SARS-CoV-2 S and N and four common cold coronavirus spike pools, as cell number allowed. Ficoll-Paque Plus gradient centrifugation was used to isolate PBMCs from whole blood, and the isolated PBMCs were then either used fresh or cryopreserved at -140C. Each culture condition was generally run in triplicate wells. The leukapheresis product used for the unexposed donors was purchased from a commercial source.

The sample comes from a study of vaccination and CD4 T cells after COVID-19 (dated by TCRdb to 2021 to 2024). Turning to the overall study: The convalescent cohort included six males and four females, with two Hispanic individuals, seven Caucasians, two Asians and one multiracial person. Each participant got two doses of either the Pfizer-BioNTech BNT162b2 vaccine (n=8) or the Moderna mRNA-1273 vaccine (n=2). Post-COVID blood samples were collected from convalescent patients a median of approximately 100 days after diagnosis, with a range of roughly 30 to 161 days. The time from the second vaccine dose to post-vaccine blood sampling had a median of roughly 79 days and ranged from about 12 to 241 days. Overlapping spike peptide pools from SARS-CoV-2 and from the common cold coronaviruses HCoV-NL63, HCoV-OC43 and HCoV-229E were used as culture stimuli. As controls, cultures received a CEFX viral epitope pool (the positive control), an HIV-1 Nef peptide pool (the negative control), or no peptide at all. In roughly nine COVID-19 convalescent patients and a few infection-naive healthy vaccine recipients, the spike-specific CD4+ TCR repertoire before mRNA vaccination was compared with the repertoire after mRNA vaccination. An earlier paper using these donors assessed, at the TCR clonotype level, memory CD4+ T cell crossreactivity between SARS-CoV-2 and common cold coronavirus spike proteins.

General findings and caveats noted by the study authors: Nearly all vaccine-specific clones in convalescent patients (304 of 307) were mono-reactive for SARS-CoV-2 spike rather than cross-reactive with common cold coronaviruses. The median number of SARS-CoV-2-reactive clonotypes rose from 21 after infection to around 40 after vaccination, but the change was not significant. In convalescent patients, a median 86.3% of post-vaccine SARS-CoV-2-reactive clones were detected only after vaccination, and vaccine-specific priming was suggested by this finding. Only a relatively small number of convalescent patients were included in the study, and early timepoints following natural infection were not analyzed.

Libraries were constructed by PCR. DNA from cultured CD4+ T cells was subjected to TCR sequencing with the Oncomine TCR Beta short-read assay at the Johns Hopkins FTIC core. The QIAamp micro DNA kit was used to extract genomic DNA from the cultured CD4+ T cells. Oncomine TCR Beta libraries from cultured CD4+ T cells were pooled using unique dual indexes and sequenced on an Illumina iSeq 100. On the study's bioinformatics: Non-productive sequences were filtered out, and CDR3s that did not start with C, did not end with F or W, or were shorter than 7 amino acids were discarded. Antigen-specific clonotypes were identified using the MANAFEST web application through comparison of peptide-stimulated wells with reference and other culture wells. Positive clones required FDR below 0.05, an odds ratio above 5, and productive frequency above 0.1% in at least two of three replicate wells. A clonotype was classed as cross-reactive if the clonotype showed significant expansion both in SARS-CoV-2 spike wells and in at least one common cold coronavirus spike condition. CDR3 homology was assessed with Levenshtein distances (stringdist) and unrooted phylogenetic trees (ape) in R version 3.6.1. TCRdb reprocessing: public reads trimmed at Q25 with fastp, clones called with MiXCR, in-frame beta chains kept. Here each entry gathers all rows of one CDR3 protein and keeps the most common genes and DNA. TCRdb, not the authors, supplied the V and J calls. The sample table records 6,500 to 9,000 distinct CDR3 sequences; 30% to 45% of these occur just once. About 20% of the sample lies in the top ten.

Sequenced: CD4+ T cells from blood, cultured in vitro. The chain is assembled from TRBV12-3 or TRBV12-4 and TRBJ1-2; 8 junctional bases match TRBD1. This clonotype was obtained from a human donor in good health. The CDR3 corresponds to CASSPGTGGYTF. The nucleotide sequence reads as follows: TGTGCCAGCAGTCCCGGGACAGGAGGCTACACCTTC.